One sample yielded the 24 T cell receptor beta chains listed below, sequenced in a study of OX40 agonist ivuxolimab in advanced cancers. Here immunoSEQ multiplex PCR was the method, and the copy in TCRdb shows in-frame clones only, minus some. Here the sample spans under 80,000 clones, roughly 80% being singletons. Source: CD4+ or CD8+ T cells sorted from blood, taken in a trial of the OX40 agonist ivuxolimab. These receptors were collected from an adult with an advanced solid tumor such as melanoma, head and neck, liver or kidney cancer.

This chain joins TRBV7-9 and TRBJ2-7; TRBD2 agrees at 15 bases. Germline values: CDR1 SEHNR, CDR2 FQNEAQ (reference sequence). This CDR3 is 18 amino acids long. V lost 5 bases, J lost 3 bases, and 11 bases stayed unmatched. CDR3 loop: CASSRTSGGGPTNYEQYF. CDR3 DNA sequence: TGTGCCAGCAGCCGGACTAGCGGGGGGGGACCCACTAACTACGAGCAGTACTTC.

This clone was seen only once. This chain uses TRBV7-9 with TRBJ1-5, with a weak D call TRBD1 (5 bases). The germline CDR1 and CDR2 sequences are SEHNR and FQNEAQ (reference sequence). V lost 5 bases and J lost 2, with 13 bases in between. CDR3 size: 15 residues. CDR3 region: CASSPGGVGNQPQHF. Here the CDR3 DNA reads TGTGCCAGCAGCCCCGGGGGGGTGGGCAATCAGCCCCAGCATTTT.

This clone was seen once. This chain joins TRBV18 and TRBJ1-6; D not certain. The CDR3 runs 16 residues. CDR1 and CDR2 (germline): KGHSH, LQKENI. The V and J ends lost 4 bases and 0 bases respectively, with 10 bases between them. CDR3 sequence: CASSHSPSSYNSPLHF. The CDR3 nucleotides read TGTGCCAGCTCACACAGCCCGAGCTCCTATAATTCACCCCTCCACTTT.

This clone was observed a handful of times. V usage is TRBV15 and J usage is TRBJ2-3; unclear D gene. The germline CDR1 and CDR2 sequences are LNHNV and YYDKDF (reference sequence). V shed 2 bases and J shed 6 bases, with 9 bases lying between them. The CDR3 totals 13 residues. CDR3 region: CATSRSPPDTQYF. The DNA of the CDR3 is TGTGCCACCAGCAGATCCCCGCCGGATACGCAGTATTTT.

The chain joins TRBV18 to TRBJ1-3, with TRBD1 as a possible D gene (6 bases). V was pared by 6 bases and J by 2 bases, with 11 bases between. Germline V gene lookup returns CDR1 KGHSH and CDR2 LQKENI. The CDR3 runs to 14 residues. The CDR3 nucleotides read TGTGCCAGCTCTATCGAGGGGGCTGGAAACACCATATATTTT. It encodes CASSIEGAGNTIYF.

The J gene is TRBJ2-5, the V gene TRBV6-1, with TRBD2 identical over 7 bases. J gave up 2 bases and V 2 bases, and 5 bases lay outside the gene matches. The CDR3 extends over 15 amino acids. CDR1 and CDR2 from the germline V gene are MNHNS and SASEGT. CDR3 region: CASSESWTRQETQYF. Here the CDR3 DNA reads TGTGCCAGCAGTGAAAGTTGGACTAGACAAGAGACCCAGTACTTC.

The J gene is TRBJ2-7, the V gene TRBV5-1, with D perhaps TRBD1 (6 bases). The CDR3 is made up of 16 amino acids. Germline CDR1 and CDR2: SGHRS and YFSETQ. V was cut by 4 bases and J by 3 bases, with 20 bases left in between. CDR3 DNA sequence: TGCGCCAGCAGCACCGGCTCACAGGGAACTAACTACGAGCAGTACTTC. It yields the protein CASSTGSQGTNYEQYF. Together with reference TRBV5-1 and TRBJ2-7, the CDR3 gives the full variable domain: KAGVTQTPRYLIKTRGQQVTLSCSPISGHRSVSWYQQTPGQGLQFLFEYFSETQRNKGNFPGRFSGRQFSNSRSEMNVSTLELGDSALYLCASSTGSQGTNYEQYFGPGTRLTVT.

The rearrangement uses TRBV28 and TRBJ1-5; possible D gene TRBD1, 5 bases. Trimming cost V 5 bases and J 3 bases, with 14 bases left between them. Germline V gene lookup returns CDR1 MDHEN and CDR2 SYDVKM. The CDR3 runs to 15 residues. CDR3 region: CASSPDPGLNQPQHF. The CDR3 coding sequence is TGTGCCAGCAGTCCGGATCCGGGACTCAATCAGCCCCAGCATTTT.

V usage is TRBV6-1 and J usage is TRBJ1-6; 10 bases match TRBD1. V lost 3 bases and J lost 9; bases outside the gene matches: 2. This CDR3 comprises 14 residues. Germline CDR1 is MNHNS and CDR2 is SASEGT. The DNA of the CDR3 is TGTGCCAGCAGTGAGGGGACAGGGGCTTCACCCCTCCACTTT. This encodes CASSEGTGASPLHF.

The chain combines TRBV30 with TRBJ2-5; D ambiguous. The CDR3 has 14 amino acids. The germline V gene has CDR1 GTSNPN and CDR2 SVGIG (reference sequence). V was trimmed by 0 bases and J by 4 bases, leaving 12 bases between them. CDR3 sequence reads: CAWSVVGNGETQYF. The CDR3 nucleotides are TGTGCCTGGAGTGTAGTAGGGAACGGAGAGACCCAGTACTTC. Together with reference TRBV30 and TRBJ2-5, the CDR3 gives the full variable domain: SQTIHQWPATLVQPVGSPLSLECTVEGTSNPNLYWYRQAAGRGLQLLFYSVGIGQISSEVPQNLSASRPQDRQFILSSKKLLLSDSGFYLCAWSVVGNGETQYFGPGTRLLVL.

The rearrangement joins TRBV14 to TRBJ2-5; unclear D gene. With 1 base removed from V and 5 bases from J, the gap between germline ends came to 17 bases. Germline assignment: CDR1 SGHDN and CDR2 FVKESK. This CDR3 contains 16 residues. The CDR3 reads CASSQGRRLGGETQYF. CDR3 bases: TGTGCCAGCAGCCAAGGACGTCGACTGGGTGGGGAGACCCAGTACTTC.

This chain uses TRBV7-9 with TRBJ2-1, with 7 bases identical to TRBD2. The germline CDR1 and CDR2 sequences are SEHNR and FQNEAQ (reference sequence). V lost 4 bases to trimming and J lost 9 bases; unmatched junction nucleotides: 9. This CDR3 has 14 amino acids. The CDR3 DNA follows: TGTGCCAGCAGCTCCACCGGGACTACTATTGAGCAGTTCTTC. Residues: CASSSTGTTIEQFF.

This chain links TRBV6-5 with TRBJ1-4, with TRBD1 as a possible D gene (6 bases). Between the trimmed V and J ends, which lost 6 bases and 6 bases, there was a span of 17 bases. CDR3 size: 15 residues. Germline CDR1 reads MNHEY; CDR2 reads SVGAGI. CDR3: CASRPSGGLHEKLFF. In DNA, the CDR3 is TGTGCCAGCAGACCCTCGGGGGGGCTACATGAAAAACTGTTTTTT.

This sequence joins TRBV27 and TRBJ1-5; tentatively, D is TRBD1 (5 bases). V gave up 8 bases and J gave up 7 bases, with 15 bases separating them. Germline V gene lookup returns CDR1 MNHEY and CDR2 SMNVEV (reference sequence). The CDR3 is 13 amino acids. CDR3 nucleotides: TGTGCCAGCCGCCCATTAGGGGTACAGCCCCAGCATTTT. Translated, it gives CASRPLGVQPQHF.

The rearrangement joins TRBV6-6 to TRBJ1-2, with TRBD1 matching over 9 bases. V lost 6 bases to trimming and J lost 3 bases; unmatched junction nucleotides: 5. The germline gives CDR1 MNHNY, CDR2 SVGAGI (reference sequence). This CDR3 region has 14 residues. The CDR3 DNA sequence: TGTGCCAGCAGGCGGGGACAGGGCGACTATGGCTACACCTTC. This encodes CASRRGQGDYGYTF.

This clone was observed a single time. The rearrangement joins TRBV27 to TRBJ1-2; a weak D match, TRBD1 (6 bases). The CDR3 has 17 residues. Trimming stripped 5 bases from V and 1 base from J, with 20 bases between. The germline CDR1 and CDR2 sequences are MNHEY and SMNVEV (reference sequence). The CDR3 bases are TGTGCCAGCAGTAAAATATCCCGGGACAAAGTTAACTATGGCTACACCTTC. This codes for CASSKISRDKVNYGYTF.

The gene calls are TRBV5-1 and TRBJ2-5, with D maybe TRBD2 (6 bases). V lost 0 bases and J lost 5, with 17 bases in between. Germline V gives CDR1 SGHRS, CDR2 YFSETQ. This CDR3 has 16 amino acids. The CDR3 protein is CASSLAGSWGMETQYF. Written as DNA, the CDR3 is TGCGCCAGCAGCTTGGCCGGGAGCTGGGGCATGGAGACCCAGTACTTC.

V gene TRBV7-9 combines with J gene TRBJ2-6, with D perhaps matching TRBD2 (6 bases). CDR1 is SEHNR, CDR2 FQNEAQ, per germline (reference sequence). The V gene lost 5 bases and the J gene lost 0 bases, with 8 bases spanning the gap. CDR3 length equals 15 residues. DNA of the CDR3: TGTGCCAGCAGCCAGGGACTCTCTGGGGCCAACGTCCTGACTTTC. The encoded protein is CASSQGLSGANVLTF. Supplemented by reference TRBV7-9 and TRBJ2-6, the full variable domain reads DTGVSQNPRHKITKRGQNVTFRCDPISEHNRLYWYRQTLGQGPEFLTYFQNEAQLEKSRLLSDRFSAERPKGSFSTLEIQRTEQGDSAMYLCASSQGLSGANVLTFGAGSRLTVL.

The rearrangement links TRBV6-1 to TRBJ2-4, with TRBD1 identical over 7 bases. CDR3 length: 14 residues. Germline V gene sequence: CDR1 MNHNS, CDR2 SASEGT. After removal of 6 bases from V and 2 bases from J, the junction contained 4 bases not matched to a gene. The CDR3 loop reads CASSGTDSKNIQYF. The CDR3 nucleotides are TGTGCCAGCAGCGGGACAGACTCCAAAAACATTCAGTACTTC.

The chain combines TRBV29-1 with TRBJ2-7, with 7 bases lining up with TRBD1. CDR1 is SQVTM and CDR2 is ANQGSEA in the germline V gene. The CDR3 loop spans 16 amino acids. The V segment lost 6 bases and the J segment 0 bases; nucleotides outside the gene matches: 14. CDR3 sequence reads: CSVVPVGTESSYEQYF. For the CDR3, the DNA is TGCAGCGTGGTACCCGTTGGGACAGAAAGCTCCTACGAGCAGTACTTC.

J is TRBJ2-5 and V is TRBV27, with D tentatively TRBD2 (6 bases). CDR1 and CDR2 (germline): MNHEY, SMNVEV (reference sequence). Trimming left V 4 bases short and J 1 base short, with 13 bases between. CDR3 length: 15 amino acids. The CDR3 DNA is TGTGCCAGCAGTTCGATGCGGGGAGGCCAAGAGACCCAGTACTTC. Translated: CASSSMRGGQETQYF.

The rearrangement uses TRBV7-6 and TRBJ1-5; 7 bases are a match to TRBD1. The ends lost 4 bases at V and 4 bases at J; junction bases unmatched: 4. Germline V lookup: CDR1 SGHVS, CDR2 FNYEAQ. This CDR3 region has 14 residues. The CDR3 protein is CASSSGQPNQPQHF. CDR3 coding DNA: TGTGCCAGCAGCTCGGGACAGCCGAATCAGCCCCAGCATTTT.

This sequence joins TRBV27 and TRBJ1-3; D not resolved. V was clipped by 2 bases and J by 0 bases, with 11 bases between them. Germline CDR1 and CDR2: MNHEY and SMNVEV (reference sequence). The CDR3 length is 16 residues. The CDR3 nucleotides are TGTGCCAGCAGTTTACCGAGTACAGCCTCTGGAAACACCATATATTTT. Protein product: CASSLPSTASGNTIYF.

This clone was counted a few times. The chain links TRBV19 to TRBJ1-5; TRBD1 is a possible D gene (6 bases). The length of the CDR3 is 13 residues. V dropped 5 bases and J dropped 8 bases, with 13 bases sitting between them. Germline CDR1 LNHDA, CDR2 SQIVND (reference sequence). For the CDR3, the DNA is TGTGCCAGTAGTTGGGACACCCCCAAGCCCCAGCATTTT. Translating it yields CASSWDTPKPQHF. Variable domain in full (rest from reference TRBV19 and TRBJ1-5): DGGITQSPKYLFRKEGQNVTLSCEQNLNHDAMYWYRQDPGQGLRLIYYSQIVNDFQKGDIAEGYSVSREKKESFPLTVTSAQKNPTAFYLCASSWDTPKPQHFGDGTRLSIL.